Following are 25 T cell receptor beta chains from one sample sequenced in a study of T-cell memory formation after mild COVID-19. One entry per CDR3 protein, called by TCRdb with MiXCR from the 5' RACE reads. Of roughly 190,000 distinct CDR3 sequences listed, about 10% are singletons. The sample comprised PBMCs or a T cell subset sorted from them (not recorded which). These receptor sequences come from a man younger than 30 who had mild COVID-19 (a few samples of this study predate the infection). Cell type and time point are not known.

The V and J genes are TRBV7-9 and TRBJ2-4, with 7 bases lining up with TRBD1. V gave up 6 bases and J gave up 1 base; unmatched junction bases: 9. The germline V gene has CDR1 SEHNR and CDR2 FQNEAQ (reference sequence). The CDR3 is 16 residues long. The DNA of the CDR3 is TGTGCCAGCAGTCTAACAGGGGTATACGCCAAAAACATTCAGTACTTC. The encoded protein is CASSLTGVYAKNIQYF.

This clonotype has at least ten counts. This sequence joins TRBV5-1 and TRBJ2-7, with a possible D match to TRBD1 (6 bases). Per the germline V gene, CDR1 is SGHRS and CDR2 is YFSETQ. V was shortened by 7 bases and J by 4 bases, with 18 bases between the two germline ends. This CDR3 is 14 amino acids long. The CDR3 region has the DNA TGCGCCAGCTCCGGGACAACTGGGCAGTACGAGCAGTACTTC. Its protein product is CASSGTTGQYEQYF.

The chain has TRBV6-1 and TRBJ2-7; 7 positions agree with TRBD1. The CDR3 loop spans 15 amino acids. Germline V gene data show CDR1 as MNHNS and CDR2 as SASEGT. With V trimmed by 0 bases and J by 3 bases, 5 bases remained unmatched. The CDR3 nucleotides are TGTGCCAGCAGTGAAGCGGGACAGCCCTACTACGAGCAGTACTTC. The encoded protein is CASSEAGQPYYEQYF.

The chain couples TRBV11-2 to TRBJ2-1, with unresolved D. Germline values: CDR1 SGHAT, CDR2 FQNNGV. V was cut by 3 bases and J by 8 bases, with 8 bases left in between. The CDR3 covers 12 residues. The CDR3 DNA follows: TGTGCCAGCAGCTTGAGTACCGATGAGCAGTTCTTC. It codes for CASSLSTDEQFF.

The sample holds many counts of this clonotype. The V gene is TRBV7-2, the J gene TRBJ2-1; 14 bases align to TRBD2. This CDR3 is built from 19 residues. Germline CDR1 and CDR2: SGHTA and FQGNSA. V trimming: 7 bases; J trimming: 4 bases; junction bases outside the gene matches: 15. DNA for the CDR3: TGTGCCAGCAACCCCAGGGGGACTAGCGGGGGCCCCAAATACAATGAGCAGTTCTTC. It codes for CASNPRGTSGGPKYNEQFF.

The rearrangement uses TRBV2 and TRBJ2-3; D possibly uses TRBD1 or TRBD2 (5 bases each). Per germline, CDR1 SNHLY and CDR2 FYNNEI. This CDR3 is built from 14 residues. Trimming took 5 bases from V and 4 from J, leaving 13 bases between them. CDR3 nucleotide sequence: TGTGCCAGCAGTCGGGACCTCGGCGCAGATACGCAGTATTTT. Protein: CASSRDLGADTQYF. Full variable domain (remainder filled in from reference TRBV2 and TRBJ2-3): EPEVTQTPSHQVTQMGQEVILRCVPISNHLYFYWYRQILGQKVEFLVSFYNNEISEKSEIFDDQFSVERPDGSNFTLKIRSTKLEDSAMYFCASSRDLGADTQYFGPGTRLTVL.

This clonotype has at least ten counts. The chain joins TRBV18 to TRBJ1-1; D remains ambiguous. From germline, CDR1 is KGHSH and CDR2 LQKENI. The CDR3 has 14 residues. Trimming left V 10 bases short and J 5 bases short, with 20 bases between. The CDR3 loop is CANSREEAGTEAFF. CDR3 sequence (DNA): TGTGCCAACTCCCGTGAAGAAGCGGGGACTGAAGCTTTCTTT.

There are a few counts of this clonotype. The chain is built from TRBV5-1 and TRBJ2-5, with D tentatively TRBD2 (5 bases). The CDR3 runs 14 residues. V lost 3 bases to trimming and J lost 5 bases, with 14 bases between them. CDR1 and CDR2 from the germline V gene are SGHRS and YFSETQ. CDR3 DNA: TGCGCCAGCAGCTCGGCCCTGAGCGGCGAGACCCAGTACTTC. Translation gives CASSSALSGETQYF.

Of note for this clonotype: Just one base apart from a much larger clone, this may be a read error. This sequence joins TRBV5-1 and TRBJ1-1; D is ambiguous. From germline, CDR1 is SGHRS and CDR2 YFSETQ. V was trimmed by 4 bases and J by 2 bases, leaving 15 bases between them. This CDR3 region has 15 residues. The CDR3 region has the DNA TGCGCCAGCAGCCTAACTACTTGGGTCAACACTGAAGCTTTCTTT. The encoded protein is CASSLTTWVNTEAFF.

The chain is built from TRBV20-1 and TRBJ1-6; D is ambiguous. Germline CDR1 and CDR2: DFQATT and SNEGSKA (reference sequence). CDR3 size: 15 residues. The V and J ends lost 4 bases and 0 bases respectively, with 10 bases between them. CDR3: CSATLISSYNSPLHF. The CDR3, as DNA: TGCAGTGCTACCCTGATTAGCTCCTATAATTCACCCCTCCACTTT.

There are a few counts of this clonotype. The J gene is TRBJ2-3, the V gene TRBV24-1; tentative D call: TRBD1 (6 bases). The length of the CDR3 is 15 residues. Trimming pared 5 bases from V and 1 base from J, leaving 12 bases between. Germline-derived CDR1 and CDR2 are KGHDR and SFDVKD. CDR3 sequence: CATSARDMRTDTQYF. The DNA of the CDR3 is TGTGCCACCAGTGCCAGGGACATGCGCACAGATACGCAGTATTTT.

This chain links TRBV7-9 with TRBJ2-5; the D gene is possibly TRBD1 (6 bases). V lost 6 bases, J lost 4 bases, and 15 bases lay in between. There are 14 residues in the CDR3. Germline V gene sequence: CDR1 SEHNR, CDR2 FQNEAQ (reference sequence). The CDR3 nucleotides are TGTGCCAGCAGAGCAAGCCAGGGGAGAGAGACCCAGTACTTC. Protein sequence: CASRASQGRETQYF.

This clonotype was observed a few times. The chain is built from TRBV6-6 and TRBJ2-3; D is possibly TRBD1 (5 bases). Germline assignment: CDR1 MNHNY and CDR2 SVGAGI (reference sequence). With 6 bases removed from V and 3 bases from J, the gap between germline ends came to 13 bases. The length of the CDR3 is 14 residues. CDR3 region: CASSPTELTDTQYF. DNA for the CDR3: TGTGCCAGCAGCCCGACAGAGCTAACAGATACGCAGTATTTT.

This clonotype was detected only a few times. This chain uses TRBV20-1 with TRBJ2-3; 9 bases are shared with TRBD2. The CDR3 extends over 12 amino acids. Germline V gives CDR1 DFQATT, CDR2 SNEGSKA (reference sequence). As DNA, the CDR3 is TGCGGCGGGGGGGAAAGCACAGATACGCAGTATTTT. Amino acids: CGGGESTDTQYF.

This clonotype was detected only a few times. The CDR3 DNA reads TGCGCCAGCAGCTTGGAAGGGTTGAACACTGAAGCTTTCTTT. Translated, it gives CASSLEGLNTEAFF. The chain is built from TRBV5-1 and TRBJ1-1; D is ambiguous. V lost 0 bases and J 0 bases, leaving 6 bases between the germline ends. The length of the CDR3 is 14 residues. Per the germline V gene, CDR1 is SGHRS and CDR2 is YFSETQ.

The chain joins TRBV4-3 to TRBJ1-6, with D uncertain. Trimming removed 3 bases at V and 12 bases at J, with 9 bases between. This CDR3 contains 12 residues. Germline assignment: CDR1 LGHNA and CDR2 YSLEER. The CDR3 nucleotides are TGCGCCAGCAGCCACAAGGGCGAACCCCTCCACTTT. Its protein is CASSHKGEPLHF.

This chain links TRBV14 with TRBJ1-1, with D possibly being TRBD1 (6 bases). V dropped 0 bases and J dropped 1 base, with 12 bases sitting between them. Germline values: CDR1 SGHDN, CDR2 FVKESK. The CDR3 is 16 amino acids. CDR3 in amino acids: CASSQDGGAQNTEAFF. CDR3 coding DNA: TGTGCCAGCAGCCAAGATGGGGGGGCCCAGAACACTGAAGCTTTCTTT.

A few counts support this clonotype. The chain joins TRBV5-1 to TRBJ2-3; D ambiguous. The CDR3 spans 14 residues. Per germline, CDR1 SGHRS and CDR2 YFSETQ. The V end lost 0 bases, the J end lost 6 bases, and 11 bases lay between the germline ends. DNA of the CDR3: TGCGCCAGCAGCTTGGCGTCGATCGCGGATACGCAGTATTTT. As protein: CASSLASIADTQYF.

This rearrangement joins TRBV25-1 to TRBJ2-7; TRBD2 matches at 9 bases. Germline CDR1 MGHDK, CDR2 SYGVNS. The CDR3 sequence is 15 residues long. V was clipped by 4 bases and J by 2 bases; unmatched bases: 6. The CDR3 loop reads CASSVSGLAPYEQYF. CDR3 DNA sequence: TGTGCCAGCAGTGTTAGCGGACTAGCGCCCTACGAGCAGTACTTC.

CDR3 residues: CSARDVAKNIQYF. The CDR3 DNA reads TGCAGTGCTAGAGATGTCGCCAAAAACATTCAGTACTTC. The rearrangement links TRBV20-1 to TRBJ2-4; D call uncertain. V shed 0 bases and J shed 1 base, with 4 bases lying between them. The CDR3 runs 13 residues. Looked up from germline, CDR1 is DFQATT and CDR2 is SNEGSKA (reference sequence).

This clonotype was seen a handful of times. The chain is built from TRBV21-1 and TRBJ2-7; the table's D gene call, TRBD1, was not cross checked with the DNA. TRBV21-1 is marked as a pseudogene. CDR3 length equals 13 residues. The DNA of the CDR3 is TGTGCCAGCAGCGTCCCGGGCAGTTGGGAGCAGTACGTC. It codes for CASSVPGSWEQYV.

This clonotype was seen a handful of times. The V and J genes are TRBV6-1 and TRBJ1-6; D may be TRBD1 (5 bases). The germline CDR1 and CDR2 sequences are MNHNS and SASEGT. The ends were cut back, 5 bases at V and 5 bases at J, with 13 bases in the middle. This CDR3 contains 15 residues. The DNA of the CDR3 is TGTGCCAGCAGTCCCTTGACAGTAGATAATTCACCCCTCCACTTT. It translates to CASSPLTVDNSPLHF.

This clonotype has a handful of counts. This chain uses TRBV4-1 with TRBJ2-6, with 8 bases identical to TRBD1. The CDR3 is 17 residues long. In germline, CDR1 is MGHRA, CDR2 YSYEKL. V dropped 1 base and J dropped 7; count of bases not matched to a gene: 9. In nucleotides, the CDR3 is TGCGCCAGCAGCCAAGGGAGACAGGGGCCATCAGCCAACGTCCTGACTTTC. Encoded protein: CASSQGRQGPSANVLTF.

The CDR3 sequence is CASSFVAGDTNTQYF. CDR3 DNA: TGTGCCAGCAGTTTCGTAGCGGGGGACACGAATACGCAGTATTTT. The genes are TRBV12-3 or TRBV12-4 and TRBJ2-3; 9 bases fit TRBD2. The CDR3 is made up of 15 amino acids. With V trimmed by 3 bases and J by 7 bases, 8 bases remained unmatched.

This clonotype was detected many times. V and J are TRBV20-1 and TRBJ2-7; 8 positions agree with TRBD2. The germline V gene encodes CDR1 DFQATT and CDR2 SNEGSKA (reference sequence). J gave up 5 bases and V 1 base, and 1 base lay outside the gene matches. The CDR3 totals 12 residues. For the CDR3, the DNA is TGCAGTGCTAGAGTCGGGGGGGACGAGCAGTACTTC. It is translated as CSARVGGDEQYF.